This T cell receptor beta chain emerged from a study of beta chain features in type 1 diabetes. Expressed TCRB transcripts were sequenced because the entire RNA isolate underwent reverse transcription. The assay was immunoSEQ multiplex PCR, and TCRdb's table has in-frame clones only and misses some. This table has about 160,000 clones, just over 9% appearing once. Cell sorting via CD45RO/CCR7/CD25/CD127/CD95/CD27 was performed to obtain CD4+ naive, central memory, regulatory and stem cell-like memory cells. Per germline, CDR1 SGDLS and CDR2 YYNGEE. This CDR3 is 14 amino acids long. J was trimmed by 4 bases and V by 4 bases; bases with no gene match: 3.

This chain connects TRBV9 to TRBJ2-7; 12 bases line up with TRBD2. The clonotype was recovered from a woman aged 18-29 years in good health. Sequencing input: central memory CD4+ T cells from blood. The CDR3 coding sequence is TGTGCCAGCAGCTTACTAGCGGGAGGATACGAGCAGTACTTC. This translates into CASSLLAGGYEQYF.